Below, 17 T cell receptor beta chains from the same sample are listed, as sequenced in a study of glioma-infiltrating T cells (dated by TCRdb to about 2016). The data were produced on an Illumina MiSeq. TCR alpha and beta CDR3 regions were amplified with the iRepertoire nested amplicon-rescue multiplex PCR (arm-PCR) platform from RNA. TCRdb reprocessed the public reads (quality trimming at Q25 with fastp, clone calling with MiXCR) and kept in-frame beta chains. All rows with the same CDR3 protein become a single entry with the most common DNA and genes. The sample table lists about 89,000 distinct CDR3 sequences, 20% to 25% of them with a count of one. The ten largest clonotypes hold roughly 7% of the sample. The source material was glioma tissue, nonneoplastic brain tissue, or PBMCs (not recorded which). The origin of the receptors is a human donor with low-grade glioma or glioblastoma, undergoing nonglioma brain surgery, or in good health (not recorded which).

This clonotype was seen more than once but under ten times. The rearrangement uses TRBV4-1 and TRBJ2-7; tentatively, D is TRBD2 (6 bases). This CDR3 has 16 residues. Germline CDR1 reads MGHRA; CDR2 reads YSYEKL. V was cut by 3 bases and J by 2 bases, with 17 bases left in between. The CDR3 loop is CASSQASGSFTYEQYF. DNA for the CDR3: TGCGCCAGCAGCCAGGCCAGCGGGTCCTTTACCTACGAGCAGTACTTC.

Many counts were recorded for this clonotype. The chain uses TRBV27 and TRBJ1-2; a possible D gene is TRBD1 (6 bases). Trimming removed 6 bases at V and 4 bases at J, with 12 bases between. The CDR3 totals 13 residues. Germline assignment: CDR1 MNHEY and CDR2 SMNVEV (reference sequence). CDR3 nucleotides: TGTGCCAGCAGAAGGGAGGGGGTCTATGGCTACACCTTC. It is translated as CASRREGVYGYTF.

This clonotype was counted many times. This chain connects TRBV20-1 to TRBJ2-5; either TRBD1 or TRBD2 may fit D (5 bases each). The CDR3 runs 14 residues. CDR1 and CDR2 (germline): DFQATT, SNEGSKA (reference sequence). V lost 5 bases to trimming and J lost 6 bases, with 19 bases between them. CDR3 sequence reads: CSASGRQGGKTQYF. CDR3 DNA: TGCAGTGCTTCGGGACGGCAAGGAGGCAAGACCCAGTACTTC.

CDR3: CASSLRDYTEAFF. The CDR3 nucleotides read TGTGCCAGCAGTTTGAGAGATTACACTGAAGCTTTCTTT. The genes are TRBV12-3 or TRBV12-4 and TRBJ1-1; D remains ambiguous. Trimming left V 3 bases short and J 3 bases short, with 8 bases between. The CDR3 consists of 13 residues.

This clonotype has a count of ten or more. The chain couples TRBV19 to TRBJ2-1, with TRBD1 as a possible D gene (6 bases). CDR1 and CDR2 (germline): LNHDA, SQIVND (reference sequence). The CDR3 extends over 14 amino acids. The V and J ends lost 1 base and 7 bases respectively, with 11 bases between them. The CDR3 reads CASSIGGQGNEQFF. The CDR3 DNA is TGTGCCAGTAGTATAGGGGGGCAGGGGAATGAGCAGTTCTTC.

This clonotype was observed at least ten times. The chain carries TRBV4-1 and TRBJ2-5; a weak D match, TRBD1 (5 bases). Germline CDR1 is MGHRA and CDR2 is YSYEKL. There are 15 residues in the CDR3. V was shortened by 5 bases and J by 3 bases, with 16 bases between the two germline ends. CDR3 sequence: CASSTNQGIEETQYF. CDR3 bases: TGCGCCAGCAGCACTAATCAGGGAATTGAAGAGACCCAGTACTTC.

The J gene is TRBJ2-7, the V gene TRBV12-3 or TRBV12-4; D unresolved. The CDR3 is made up of 11 amino acids. V was cut by 5 bases and J by 5 bases, with 7 bases left in between. CDR3 nucleotide sequence: TGTGCCAGCAGTCCCTATAACGAGCAGTACTTC. Its protein is CASSPYNEQYF.

In this sample, this clonotype turned up a few times. V is TRBV2 and J is TRBJ1-6; no firm D call. The V end was cut by 6 bases, the J end by 3 bases, with 15 bases between. Germline V CDR1 and CDR2: SNHLY, FYNNEI. The CDR3 spans 16 residues. The CDR3 protein is CASRDLTSFYNSPLHF. The CDR3 bases are TGTGCCAGCAGAGATTTGACAAGCTTCTATAATTCACCCCTCCACTTT.

The J gene is TRBJ2-7, the V gene TRBV4-1; no firm D call. The CDR3 contains 15 residues. Deletions cut 1 base from V and 5 bases from J, with 15 bases between. CDR1 and CDR2 from the germline V gene are MGHRA and YSYEKL. The CDR3 protein is CASSQGGSMDDEQYF. CDR3 bases: TGCGCCAGCAGCCAAGGGGGTAGCATGGACGACGAGCAGTACTTC.

This clonotype has only a few counts. The CDR3 nucleotides read TGTGCCAGCAGTTTTCCCCTTACTCCTGGCTCACTAGCCAAAAACATTCAGTACTTC. This translates into CASSFPLTPGSLAKNIQYF. This chain uses TRBV12-3 or TRBV12-4 with TRBJ2-4; D not certain. CDR3 length: 19 residues. Trimming shortened V by 3 bases and J by 0 bases, and 21 bases separated the two germline ends.

The chain couples TRBV5-6 to TRBJ2-3, with D possibly matching TRBD2 (5 bases). Germline V CDR1 and CDR2: SGHDT, YYEEEE. The length of the CDR3 is 16 residues. V was clipped by 0 bases and J by 5 bases, with 16 bases between them. The CDR3 region is CASSLAPGGRIDTQYF. As DNA, the CDR3 is TGTGCCAGCAGCTTGGCTCCGGGCGGGCGTATAGATACGCAGTATTTT.

This clonotype appeared once. Since a much larger clone is just one base distant, this may be a read error. V gene TRBV12-3 or TRBV12-4 combines with J gene TRBJ1-2; D is unclear. The CDR3 runs to 11 residues. V lost 6 bases and J 4 bases, leaving 6 bases between the germline ends. The CDR3, as DNA: TGTGCCAGCAGGCTACGCTATGGCTACACCTTC. This codes for CASRLRYGYTF.

V and J are TRBV7-9 and TRBJ1-1, with 7 bases lining up with TRBD1. The trim removed 5 bases at V and 1 base at J, leaving 7 bases unmatched. CDR1 and CDR2 from the germline V gene are SEHNR and FQNEAQ (reference sequence). The CDR3 spans 15 residues. CDR3 bases: TGTGCCAGCAGCCTAGGGACAGCGAGGAACACTGAAGCTTTCTTT. It specifies CASSLGTARNTEAFF.

At least ten counts were recorded for this clonotype. This chain links TRBV7-6 with TRBJ2-7; tentative D call: TRBD1 (5 bases). CDR1 is SGHVS, CDR2 FNYEAQ, per germline. Trimming pared 5 bases from V and 1 base from J, leaving 12 bases between. CDR3 length equals 14 residues. The CDR3 region is CASSTAAGSYEQYF. CDR3 DNA sequence: TGTGCCAGCAGCACCGCGGCAGGGTCCTACGAGCAGTACTTC.

This clonotype was observed a handful of times. The chain recombines TRBV4-2 with TRBJ2-1; 8 positions match TRBD1. The CDR3 extends over 17 amino acids. Germline V CDR1 and CDR2: LGHNA, YNFKEQ. V shed 1 base and J 9 bases; nucleotides not matched to a gene: 14. DNA of the CDR3: TGTGCCAGCAGCCAAGCCGGAAACAGGGGGAAAGGTAGTGAGCAGTTCTTC. Translation gives CASSQAGNRGKGSEQFF.

This clonotype was counted only a few times. The chain recombines TRBV12-3 or TRBV12-4 with TRBJ1-5, with D possibly being TRBD1 (5 bases). The CDR3 contains 15 residues. Deletions cut 5 bases from V and 4 bases from J, with 15 bases between. The CDR3 spells CASSGDRELNQPQHF. CDR3 coding DNA: TGTGCCAGCAGTGGGGACCGGGAGCTTAATCAGCCCCAGCATTTT.

This chain uses TRBV4-2 with TRBJ1-5; 8 bases are a match to TRBD1. V lost 2 bases to trimming and J lost 2 bases; unmatched junction nucleotides: 5. This CDR3 has 16 residues. Germline V lookup: CDR1 LGHNA, CDR2 YNFKEQ. CDR3 protein: CASSQSTGERNQPQHF. The CDR3 bases are TGTGCCAGCAGCCAATCGACAGGGGAGCGCAATCAGCCCCAGCATTTT.